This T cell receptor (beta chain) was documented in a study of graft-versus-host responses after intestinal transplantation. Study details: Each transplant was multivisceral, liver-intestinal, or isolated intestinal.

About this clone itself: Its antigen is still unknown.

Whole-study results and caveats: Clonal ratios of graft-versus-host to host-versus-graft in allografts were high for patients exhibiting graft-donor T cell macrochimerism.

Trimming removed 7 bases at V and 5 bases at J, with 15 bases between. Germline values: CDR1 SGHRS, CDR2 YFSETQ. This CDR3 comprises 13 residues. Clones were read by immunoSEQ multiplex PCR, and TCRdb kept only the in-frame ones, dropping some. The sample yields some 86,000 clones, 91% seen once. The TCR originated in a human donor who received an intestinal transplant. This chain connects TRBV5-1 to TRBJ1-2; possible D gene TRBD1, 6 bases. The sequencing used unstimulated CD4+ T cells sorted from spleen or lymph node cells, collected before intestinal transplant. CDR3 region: CASHQGSEYGYTF. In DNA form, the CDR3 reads TGCGCCAGCCATCAGGGGTCGGAGTATGGCTACACCTTC.